The text below deals with one T cell receptor (beta chain). Its antigen is still unknown. The donors were in the approximately 120-subject validation cohort; that cohort was separate from the roughly 700-subject first cohort. This specimen belongs to a study of cytomegalovirus exposure and HLA in healthy donors. The overall study: The approximately 120 validation repertoires were reported in a later analysis to have been generated on the same platform as the approximately 700 first-cohort repertoires. Overall study findings and caveats: The study designated 150 or so TCR beta chains cytomegalovirus-associated.

The table came from immunoSEQ multiplex PCR; TCRdb's copy has only in-frame clones and leaves some out. The sample holds some 250,000 clones, around 89% seen once. The germline V and J ends were trimmed by 2 bases and 9 bases, with 13 bases remaining between them. The CDR3 runs to 13 residues. Germline CDR1 is SGHDN and CDR2 is FVKESK. The chain links TRBV14 to TRBJ1-1; no definite D call. This TCR was recovered from a woman aged 18-30 years in good health and CMV-seronegative. Input material: PBMCs. The DNA of the CDR3 is TGTGCCAGCAGCCAACTGGGTGGGCGCCAAGCTTTCTTT. Translating it yields CASSQLGGRQAFF.